The sequence of this T cell receptor (beta chain) was determined in a study of siplizumab effects on memory and regulatory T cells. Clones were read by immunoSEQ multiplex PCR, and TCRdb kept only the in-frame ones, dropping some. The top ten clones hold roughly 5% of a sample with some 75,000 clones, 85% to 95% of them seen once. Study outcomes and limitations: With siplizumab, mappable alloreactive CD4+ clones averaged 68.8% Treg-derived, versus 25% to 30% in controls. Siplizumab significantly decreased alloreactive sequences from unstimulated CD4+ memory cells.

Comment on this clone: Its matching antigen is unknown.

The V segment lost 7 bases and the J segment 3 bases; nucleotides outside the gene matches: 7. There are 13 residues in the CDR3. Germline V gene sequence: CDR1 SQVTM, CDR2 ANQGSEA. This chain joins TRBV29-1 and TRBJ1-2, with 8 bases lining up with TRBD1. Sequencing was performed on CD8+ T cells sorted from blood. The receptor comes from a human donor in good health. The CDR3 nucleotides are TGCAGCGCTAAGGACAGGGAGCACTATGGCTACACCTTC. Amino acids: CSAKDREHYGYTF.